The next 28 T cell receptor beta chains were all read from a single sample in a study of identical twins. TCRdb reprocessed the 5' RACE reads via MiXCR and lists one record per CDR3 protein. The repertoire holds 550,000 to 700,000 distinct CDR3 sequences, with 21% as singletons. The same sample was also used in a study of T cells expressing NK-cell markers.

Material for sequencing was PBMCs. The source of these receptors is a woman in her late teens or twenties in good health.

In this sample, this clonotype turned up a few times. The CDR3 nucleotides read TGTGCCACCAGTGATTTCGGGCTGGGCTTCCAGCGAGAGACCCAGTACTTC. It specifies CATSDFGLGFQRETQYF. The V gene is TRBV24-1, the J gene TRBJ2-5; unclear D gene. CDR3 length equals 17 residues. V was clipped by 1 base and J by 4 bases, with 18 bases between them. Germline V gene lookup returns CDR1 KGHDR and CDR2 SFDVKD.

This clonotype was picked up a small number of times. The CDR3 loop reads CASSLDRTSPLHF. The CDR3 DNA follows: TGTGCCAGCAGTTTGGATCGGACGTCACCCCTCCACTTT. This chain links TRBV12-3 or TRBV12-4 with TRBJ1-6, with no clear D. Trimming stripped 3 bases from V and 10 bases from J, with 10 bases between. CDR3 length: 13 residues.

The chain joins TRBV9 to TRBJ1-2; 8 nucleotides line up with TRBD1. The CDR3 length is 13 residues. From germline, CDR1 is SGDLS and CDR2 YYNGEE. V shed 3 bases, J shed 8 bases, and the junction held 6 bases outside the gene matches. The CDR3 is CASSEETGEGYTF. CDR3 bases: TGTGCCAGCAGCGAAGAGACAGGGGAAGGCTACACCTTC.

This clonotype occurred many times. The genes are TRBV3-1 and TRBJ1-6, with D unresolved. Germline V lookup: CDR1 LGHDT, CDR2 YNNKEL (reference sequence). Trimming pared 2 bases from V and 7 bases from J, leaving 0 bases between. CDR3 length: 11 amino acids. CDR3 protein: CASSQNSPLHF. CDR3 coding DNA: TGTGCCAGCAGCCAAAATTCACCCCTCCACTTT.

This clonotype was counted only a few times. The CDR3: CSAKETLLRNEQFF. CDR3 nucleotide sequence: TGCAGTGCTAAGGAGACACTCCTTCGGAATGAGCAGTTCTTC. This chain joins TRBV20-1 and TRBJ2-1; no firm D call. The V end was cut by 4 bases, the J end by 7 bases, with 17 bases between. Germline values: CDR1 DFQATT, CDR2 SNEGSKA (reference sequence). The CDR3 covers 14 residues.

This clonotype was observed a few times. This chain uses TRBV18 with TRBJ2-7, with D perhaps given as TRBD1 or TRBD2 (5 bases each). The V gene lost 6 bases and the J gene lost 6 bases, with 24 bases spanning the gap. The CDR3 spans 16 residues. Germline CDR1 reads KGHSH; CDR2 reads LQKENI. The CDR3 is CASSSRLSSQGVEQYF. CDR3 sequence (DNA): TGTGCCAGCTCCAGTCGACTTAGCAGCCAGGGAGTCGAGCAGTACTTC.

J is TRBJ1-3 and V is TRBV6-5; the D is unclear. The germline CDR1 and CDR2 sequences are MNHEY and SVGAGI. The CDR3 sequence is 15 residues long. Trimming left V 2 bases short and J 0 bases short, with 8 bases between. CDR3 loop: CASSYAPISGNTIYF. The CDR3 nucleotides are TGTGCCAGCAGTTACGCCCCCATCTCTGGAAACACCATATATTTT.

This clonotype turned up a few times. The rearrangement uses TRBV20-1 and TRBJ2-7, with D uncertain. The V and J ends lost 3 bases and 4 bases respectively, with 13 bases between them. The CDR3 is 13 residues long. The germline gives CDR1 DFQATT, CDR2 SNEGSKA (reference sequence). The CDR3 coding sequence is TGCAGTGCTAGCGGTGGCTACCCATACGAGCAGTACTTC. This sequence encodes CSASGGYPYEQYF.

The chain has TRBV5-1 and TRBJ2-3, with 7 bases lining up with TRBD2. The CDR3 is 14 residues long. CDR1 and CDR2 (germline): SGHRS, YFSETQ. J gave up 1 base and V 4 bases, and 3 bases lay outside the gene matches. For the CDR3, the DNA is TGCGCCAGCAGCATTAGCGGGCGCACAGATACGCAGTATTTT. Its protein product is CASSISGRTDTQYF.

This clonotype was picked up a small number of times. V gene TRBV20-1 combines with J gene TRBJ2-7; 10 bases map to TRBD1. V lost 4 bases, J lost 2 bases, and 5 bases stayed unmatched. The germline CDR1 and CDR2 sequences are DFQATT and SNEGSKA (reference sequence). The CDR3 runs to 14 residues. The CDR3 DNA sequence: TGCAGTGCTATGGGACAGGGGAGGACCTACGAGCAGTACTTC. Its protein product is CSAMGQGRTYEQYF.

This rearrangement joins TRBV6-2 or TRBV6-3 to TRBJ2-2, with TRBD2 matching 13 bases. V shed 5 bases, J shed 6 bases, and the junction held 6 bases outside the gene matches. Germline CDR1 and CDR2: MNHEY and SVGEGT. The CDR3 consists of 16 residues. The CDR3 is CASSQRLAGGSGELFF. As DNA, the CDR3 is TGTGCCAGCAGTCAAAGACTAGCGGGAGGATCCGGGGAGCTGTTTTTT.

The chain combines TRBV5-1 with TRBJ2-5; 8 nucleotides agree with TRBD2. The V and J ends lost 4 bases and 5 bases, in that order; junction bases with no gene match: 10. Germline CDR1 reads SGHRS; CDR2 reads YFSETQ. This CDR3 has 15 residues. As DNA, the CDR3 is TGCGCCAGCAGCCGCTCCGGGACTAGGGGTGAGACCCAGTACTTC. Translation gives CASSRSGTRGETQYF. Variable domain in full (rest from reference TRBV5-1 and TRBJ2-5): KAGVTQTPRYLIKTRGQQVTLSCSPISGHRSVSWYQQTPGQGLQFLFEYFSETQRNKGNFPGRFSGRQFSNSRSEMNVSTLELGDSALYLCASSRSGTRGETQYFGPGTRLLVL.

The genes are TRBV20-1 and TRBJ2-3; the D gene could be TRBD1 or TRBD2 (6 bases each). Looked up from germline, CDR1 is DFQATT and CDR2 is SNEGSKA (reference sequence). Trimming took 2 bases from V and 3 from J, leaving 9 bases between them. CDR3 length: 13 amino acids. CDR3 loop: CSARQGRTDTQYF. CDR3 DNA: TGCAGTGCTAGACAGGGGAGGACAGATACGCAGTATTTT.

V gene TRBV7-2 combines with J gene TRBJ2-1, with 12 bases lining up with TRBD2. CDR1 is SGHTA, CDR2 FQGNSA, per germline. The length of the CDR3 is 16 residues. Unmatched junction bases numbered 4, after V lost 4 bases and J lost 3 bases. The DNA of the CDR3 is TGTGCCAGCAGCTCCCGGACTAGCGGGATCTACAATGAGCAGTTCTTC. It codes for CASSSRTSGIYNEQFF.

This clonotype was counted only a few times. The chain employs TRBV20-1 and TRBJ2-7, with unresolved D. The CDR3 is 13 residues long. CDR1 and CDR2 (germline): DFQATT, SNEGSKA (reference sequence). Deletions cut 2 bases from V and 5 bases from J, with 13 bases between. CDR3 DNA: TGCAGTGCTAGATTGGACCCAAGGGACGAGCAGTACTTC. This sequence encodes CSARLDPRDEQYF.

This clonotype occurred a few times. The CDR3 coding sequence is TGTGCCAGCAGTATGTTGGGTCGTCGGCTCTCTGGAAACACCATATATTTT. Amino acid sequence: CASSMLGRRLSGNTIYF. This chain uses TRBV6-1 with TRBJ1-3; D is ambiguous. The CDR3 extends over 17 amino acids. The germline gives CDR1 MNHNS, CDR2 SASEGT. V dropped 5 bases and J dropped 0 bases, with 17 bases sitting between them.

This clonotype came up a few times. The chain combines TRBV18 with TRBJ2-7, with 10 nucleotides matching TRBD2. The germline gives CDR1 KGHSH, CDR2 LQKENI. The ends lost 4 bases at V and 6 bases at J; junction bases unmatched: 9. This CDR3 region has 15 residues. CDR3 sequence: CASSLSSGRLGEQYF. CDR3 sequence (DNA): TGTGCCAGCTCACTTTCTAGCGGGAGACTGGGCGAGCAGTACTTC.

This clonotype was found many times. The chain recombines TRBV5-1 with TRBJ1-4, with unresolved D. Germline V gene sequence: CDR1 SGHRS, CDR2 YFSETQ. Trimming stripped 5 bases from V and 0 bases from J, with 11 bases between. This CDR3 is built from 15 residues. CDR3 in DNA: TGCGCCAGCAGAACTGCAACCGCAACTAATGAAAAACTGTTTTTT. Its protein is CASRTATATNEKLFF.

J is TRBJ2-2 and V is TRBV5-5, with D unresolved. CDR1 and CDR2 from the germline V gene are SGHKS and YYEKEE (reference sequence). CDR3 length: 15 amino acids. Deletions cut 6 bases from V and 4 bases from J, with 16 bases between. The CDR3, as DNA: TGTGCCAGCAACGCACCCCAATCTGGCACCGGGGAGCTGTTTTTT. Translated, it gives CASNAPQSGTGELFF.

Here the CDR3 reads CATSGDSNSYEQYF. CDR3 DNA sequence: TGTGCCACCAGCGGCGACAGTAACTCCTACGAGCAGTACTTC. V and J are TRBV15 and TRBJ2-7; the D gene is possibly TRBD1 (5 bases). The CDR3 extends over 14 amino acids. CDR1 is LNHNV, CDR2 YYDKDF, per germline (reference sequence). V was pared by 5 bases and J by 0 bases, with 11 bases between.

This chain joins TRBV11-2 and TRBJ2-1; D gene unclear. CDR1 SGHAT and CDR2 FQNNGV come from the germline V gene. CDR3 length: 12 amino acids. V was shortened by 2 bases and J by 9 bases, with 8 bases between the two germline ends. CDR3 amino acids: CASSLLESEQFF. The CDR3 DNA reads TGTGCCAGCAGCTTACTAGAAAGTGAGCAGTTCTTC.

This clonotype was observed a handful of times. This chain links TRBV5-5 with TRBJ2-4; D is possibly TRBD2 (6 bases). The CDR3 is made up of 13 amino acids. Germline assignment: CDR1 SGHKS and CDR2 YYEKEE (reference sequence). V was cut by 6 bases and J by 5 bases, with 12 bases left in between. The CDR3 spells CASTLPGENIQYF. As DNA, the CDR3 is TGTGCCAGCACCTTACCGGGGGAAAACATTCAGTACTTC. Full variable domain (outside the CDR3, taken from reference TRBV5-5 and TRBJ2-4): DAGVTQSPTHLIKTRGQQVTLRCSPISGHKSVSWYQQVLGQGPQFIFQYYEKEERGRGNFPDRFSARQFPNYSSELNVNALLLGDSALYLCASTLPGENIQYFGAGTRLSVL.

The chain combines TRBV12-3 or TRBV12-4 with TRBJ2-7; D remains ambiguous. Trimming removed 1 base at V and 2 bases at J, with 9 bases between. The CDR3 is 14 amino acids. The CDR3 sequence: CASSLVPLTYEQYF. CDR3 sequence (DNA): TGTGCCAGCAGTTTAGTTCCGCTAACCTACGAGCAGTACTTC.

This clonotype was found many times. The rearrangement uses TRBV20-1 and TRBJ2-5; D is perhaps TRBD2 (7 bases). The CDR3 has 14 residues. V was cut by 6 bases and J by 2 bases, with 16 bases left in between. Germline V gene lookup returns CDR1 DFQATT and CDR2 SNEGSKA (reference sequence). CDR3 DNA sequence: TGCAGTGCCCGGAAGGGGGGGTTTCAAGAGACCCAGTACTTC. The encoded protein is CSARKGGFQETQYF.

In its sample, this clonotype was seen a few times. The chain couples TRBV5-1 to TRBJ2-3; weak D call: TRBD1 (5 bases). This CDR3 has 16 amino acids. The V gene's germline CDR1 is SGHRS and CDR2 YFSETQ. The V and J ends lost 5 bases and 4 bases respectively, with 20 bases between them. The chain's CDR3 is CASSLLELPGSDTQYF. The CDR3 DNA follows: TGCGCCAGCAGTCTCCTTGAACTACCAGGGTCAGATACGCAGTATTTT. Variable domain in full (rest from reference TRBV5-1 and TRBJ2-3): KAGVTQTPRYLIKTRGQQVTLSCSPISGHRSVSWYQQTPGQGLQFLFEYFSETQRNKGNFPGRFSGRQFSNSRSEMNVSTLELGDSALYLCASSLLELPGSDTQYFGPGTRLTVL.

This CDR3 is CASGLIQDGRVSTDTQYF. CDR3 nucleotides: TGTGCTAGTGGTTTGATTCAGGACGGTCGGGTTAGCACAGATACGCAGTATTTT. This rearrangement joins TRBV12-5 to TRBJ2-3; D not certain. The CDR3 is 18 amino acids. Germline V gene data show CDR1 as LGHNT and CDR2 as FRNRAP. V was shortened by 2 bases and J by 0 bases, with 18 bases between the two germline ends.

This chain joins TRBV5-1 and TRBJ2-2; no clear D gene. Trimming stripped 6 bases from V and 1 base from J, with 10 bases between. Germline V gene lookup returns CDR1 SGHRS and CDR2 YFSETQ. This CDR3 is built from 14 residues. The CDR3 reads CASKASGNTGELFF. Written as DNA, the CDR3 is TGCGCCAGCAAGGCTAGTGGGAACACCGGGGAGCTGTTTTTT.

This chain links TRBV6-4 with TRBJ1-1; D perhaps matches TRBD1 (6 bases). This CDR3 contains 14 residues. The germline V gene encodes CDR1 MRHNA and CDR2 SNTAGT. Trimming pared 6 bases from V and 4 bases from J, leaving 15 bases between. CDR3 in DNA: TGTGCCAGCAGACTCACAGGGAAGGGCACTGAAGCTTTCTTT. Translation: CASRLTGKGTEAFF.